These T cell receptor beta chains were read from a single sample in a study of blood T cell repertoires in COVID-19. TCRdb keeps only in-frame clones here, not all; method: immunoSEQ multiplex PCR. This table holds some 350,000 clones, around 87% found once. Sequencing input: PBMCs or T cells enriched from blood (not recorded which). The receptors were gathered from a woman aged 25 to 39 who had recovered from COVID-19. The CDR3 runs from the conserved cysteine through the conserved F or W. The D gene is left open where the match is weak. Part of the rows lack a size; the others show once, few, many or a class for expanded clones.

TRBV28	TRBJ1-5	TRBD1	few	CASSPSQGAPQHF	TGTGCCAGCAGTCCGTCGCAGGGGGCGCCCCAGCATTTT
TRBV3-1/TRBV3-2	TRBJ2-7	.	.	CASSQVREQYF	TGTGCCAGCAGCCAAGTTCGGGAGCAGTACTTC
TRBV14	TRBJ2-7	.	.	CASSQDPWTGGQYF	TGTGCCAGCAGCCAAGACCCCTGGACCGGAGGGCAGTACTTC
TRBV7-9	TRBJ1-1	TRBD1	few	CASSFTGGTEAFF	TGTGCCAGCAGCTTTACAGGGGGCACTGAAGCTTTCTTT
TRBV7-6	TRBJ1-1	TRBD1	.	CASRDRAGTEAFF	TGTGCCAGCAGGGACAGGGCAGGCACTGAAGCTTTCTTT
TRBV29-1	TRBJ2-3	TRBD2	.	CSVEELAGGKNTDTQYF	TGCAGCGTTGAAGAACTAGCGGGGGGCAAGAATACAGATACGCAGTATTTT
TRBV20-1	TRBJ1-5	.	.	CSASFAGVGSNQPQHF	TGCAGTGCTAGTTTTGCGGGGGTCGGGAGCAATCAGCCCCAGCATTTT
TRBV4-1	TRBJ2-7	TRBD2	.	CASSQEAGGSSYEQYF	TGCGCCAGCAGCCAAGAAGCGGGGGGGAGCTCCTACGAGCAGTACTTC
TRBV11-2	TRBJ2-1	.	.	CASSLGLPNEQFF	TGTGCCAGCAGCTTAGGACTACCGAATGAGCAGTTCTTC
TRBV7-9	TRBJ1-1	.	.	CASSLDWAGEAFF	TGTGCCAGCAGCTTAGACTGGGCAGGTGAAGCTTTCTTT
TRBV7-9	TRBJ1-2	.	.	CASSHQGRELLF	TGTGCCAGCAGCCACCAGGGGCGCGAGCTACTCTTC
TRBV7-9	TRBJ1-2	.	.	CASSLVNTGTRNGYTF	TGTGCCAGCAGCTTAGTTAACACAGGGACGAGGAATGGCTACACCTTC
TRBV18	TRBJ1-2	.	.	CASSPTRNSQIRAQDGYTF	TGTGCCAGCTCACCCACACGCAATTCGCAGATCAGGGCCCAGGATGGCTACACCTTC
TRBV9	TRBJ2-7	.	.	CASSVGNRGGYEQYF	TGTGCCAGCAGCGTAGGGAACCGTGGGGGGTACGAGCAGTACTTC
TRBV2	TRBJ1-6	.	.	CASLGLPYNSPLHF	TGTGCCAGCCTTGGACTCCCATATAATTCACCCCTCCACTTT
TRBV5-4	TRBJ1-3	.	.	CASSLEGTYGNTIYF	TGTGCCAGCAGCTTGGAGGGGACATATGGAAACACCATATATTTT
TRBV7-5	TRBJ1-2	.	.	CVRSHRCPTINYGYTF	TGTGTCAGAAGCCACCGATGCCCCACTATTAACTATGGCTACACCTTC
TRBV29-1	TRBJ2-7	.	.	CSVEIPDVGLAYEQYF	TGCAGCGTTGAAATACCGGACGTAGGACTCGCCTACGAGCAGTACTTC
TRBV19	TRBJ2-3	TRBD2	.	CASSVGLAGGTDTQYF	TGTGCCAGTAGTGTAGGACTAGCGGGGGGAACAGATACGCAGTATTTT
TRBV11-2	TRBJ1-3	.	.	CASSLRGFSGNTIYF	TGTGCCAGCAGCTTACGCGGTTTCTCTGGAAACACCATATATTTT
TRBV5-8	TRBJ2-7	TRBD1	.	CASTIAGDRGYEQYF	TGTGCCAGCACCATCGCAGGGGACAGGGGATACGAGCAGTACTTC
TRBV5-4	TRBJ1-3	.	.	CASSSLGLRGGNTIYF	TGTGCCAGCAGCTCACTGGGTCTAAGGGGAGGAAACACCATATATTTT
TRBV5-1	TRBJ1-2	.	.	CASSVDGTSYGYTF	TGCGCCAGCAGCGTCGATGGGACATCCTATGGCTACACCTTC
TRBV12-3/TRBV12-4	TRBJ1-3	.	.	CASRSGSGNTIYF	TGTGCCAGCAGGTCAGGGTCCGGAAACACCATATATTTT
TRBV5-4	TRBJ2-7	TRBD2	.	CASRAGGGAYEQYF	TGTGCCAGCAGGGCCGGCGGGGGGGCCTACGAGCAGTACTTC
TRBV5-1	TRBJ1-3	.	.	CASSLEGQFSGNTIYF	TGCGCCAGCAGCTTGGAAGGACAGTTCTCTGGAAACACCATATATTTT
TRBV2	TRBJ2-7	TRBD2	.	CASSAGTSGGASQYEQYF	TGTGCCAGCAGCGCTGGGACTAGCGGGGGGGCCAGTCAGTACGAGCAGTACTTC
TRBV3-1/TRBV3-2	TRBJ2-1	TRBD2	few	CASSQDASGGHNEQFF	TGTGCCAGCAGCCAAGATGCTAGCGGGGGACACAATGAGCAGTTCTTC
TRBV28	TRBJ1-5	TRBD1	.	CASWDRGTNQPQHF	TGTGCCAGTTGGGACAGGGGCACCAATCAGCCCCAGCATTTT
TRBV19	TRBJ1-5	.	.	CASSNPGQHYQPQHF	TGTGCCAGTAGTAACCCCGGACAGCACTATCAGCCCCAGCATTTT
TRBV6-2/TRBV6-3	TRBJ1-2	TRBD1	once	CASSPAGTGGPYGYTF	TGTGCCAGCAGCCCTGCAGGGACAGGGGGCCCCTATGGCTACACCTTC
TRBV4-2	TRBJ1-6	TRBD1	.	CASSLVQDRGLSPLHF	TGTGCCAGCAGCCTCGTTCAGGACAGGGGGCTTTCACCCCTCCACTTT
TRBV7-9	TRBJ2-1	TRBD1	.	CASSLGDRGRNEQFF	TGTGCCAGCAGCTTGGGGGACAGGGGACGCAATGAGCAGTTCTTC
TRBV6-5	TRBJ1-1	.	.	CASRTENTEAFF	TGTGCCAGCAGGACAGAAAACACTGAAGCTTTCTTT
TRBV4-1	TRBJ1-1	.	once	CASSQEQAANTEAFF	TGCGCCAGCAGCCAAGAGCAGGCAGCGAACACTGAAGCTTTCTTT
TRBV27	TRBJ2-1	.	once	CASSLGAGIYNEQFF	TGTGCCAGCAGTTTAGGCGCGGGGATTTACAATGAGCAGTTCTTC
TRBV6-5	TRBJ1-6	TRBD1	.	CASRIGTGQYSPLHF	TGTGCCAGCAGGATCGGGACAGGGCAATATTCACCCCTCCACTTT
TRBV7-6	TRBJ1-1	TRBD1	.	CASSLQGATEAFF	TGTGCCAGCAGCTTACAGGGGGCCACTGAAGCTTTCTTT
TRBV5-1	TRBJ2-1	TRBD1	.	CASSFTGGIGEQFF	TGCGCCAGCAGCTTCACAGGGGGGATAGGTGAGCAGTTCTTC
TRBV27	TRBJ1-5	TRBD1	.	CASSTTGSGQPQHF	TGTGCCAGCAGTACGACAGGGTCGGGTCAGCCCCAGCATTTT
TRBV3-1/TRBV3-2	TRBJ2-7	.	.	CASSQDNFERLSYEQYF	TGTGCCAGCAGCCAAGATAATTTCGAGCGCCTCTCCTACGAGCAGTACTTC
TRBV12-3/TRBV12-4	TRBJ2-1	TRBD2	.	CASRPGTSRLEFF	TGTGCCAGCAGGCCCGGGACTAGCCGGCTGGAGTTCTTC
TRBV7-9	TRBJ1-1	.	.	CASSSQGGDTEAFF	TGTGCCAGCAGCTCCCAAGGGGGGGACACTGAAGCTTTCTTT
TRBV18	TRBJ2-1	TRBD2	.	CASSPLAGGHHEQFF	TGTGCCAGCTCACCCCTAGCGGGGGGGCACCATGAGCAGTTCTTC
TRBV19	TRBJ1-5	.	.	CASSYQAIYSNQPQHF	TGTGCCAGTAGTTATCAGGCGATATATAGCAATCAGCCCCAGCATTTT
TRBV7-3	TRBJ2-1	.	.	CASSFTGYNEQFF	TGTGCCAGCAGCTTTACAGGATACAATGAGCAGTTCTTC
TRBV30	TRBJ2-7	TRBD1	.	CAWSKGQGFYEQYF	TGTGCCTGGAGTAAGGGACAGGGGTTCTACGAGCAGTACTTC
TRBV7-2	TRBJ1-1	.	.	CASSLIRGGTEAFF	TGTGCCAGCAGCCTGATTAGGGGAGGGACTGAAGCTTTCTTT
TRBV6-1	TRBJ2-7	.	.	CASSERGTAYEQYF	TGTGCCAGCAGTGAACGCGGGACAGCCTACGAGCAGTACTTC
TRBV28	TRBJ1-6	.	.	CASSPGLSPLHF	TGTGCCAGCAGCCCGGGACTCTCACCCCTCCACTTT
TRBV5-6	TRBJ1-1	.	many	CASSKRRGMNTEAFF	TGTGCCAGCAGCAAAAGACGGGGGATGAACACTGAAGCTTTCTTT
TRBV27	TRBJ2-1	TRBD2	.	CASSLSSRGGYNEQFF	TGTGCCAGCAGTTTATCCTCCCGGGGGGGCTACAATGAGCAGTTCTTC
TRBV24-1	TRBJ2-1	.	.	CATSLATAGGSYNEQFF	TGTGCCACCAGTTTGGCAACCGCCGGGGGCTCCTACAATGAGCAGTTCTTC
TRBV28	TRBJ1-5	.	.	CASSLLPGGPQHF	TGTGCCAGCAGTTTATTGCCCGGGGGGCCCCAGCATTTT